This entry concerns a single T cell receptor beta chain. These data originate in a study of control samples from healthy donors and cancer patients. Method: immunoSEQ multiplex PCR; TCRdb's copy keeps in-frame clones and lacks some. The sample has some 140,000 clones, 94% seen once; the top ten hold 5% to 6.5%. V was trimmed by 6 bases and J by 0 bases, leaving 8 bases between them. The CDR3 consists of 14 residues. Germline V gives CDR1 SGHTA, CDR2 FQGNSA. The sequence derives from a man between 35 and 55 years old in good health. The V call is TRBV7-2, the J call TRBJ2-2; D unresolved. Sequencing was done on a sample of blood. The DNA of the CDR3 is TGTGCCAGCAGTCAAGTCCCGAACACCGGGGAGCTGTTTTTT. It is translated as CASSQVPNTGELFF. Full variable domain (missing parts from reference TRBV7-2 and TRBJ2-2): GAGVSQSPSNKVTEKGKDVELRCDPISGHTALYWYRQSLGQGLEFLIYFQGNSAPDKSGLPSDRFSAERTGGSVSTLTIQRTQQEDSAVYLCASSQVPNTGELFFGEGSRLTVL.